The 7 T cell receptor beta chains below all came from one sample that was sequenced in a study of cytomegalovirus exposure and HLA in healthy donors. PCR was performed using 60 Vbeta and 13 Jbeta primers. This table comes from immunoSEQ multiplex PCR, and its TCRdb copy is limited to in-frame clones, with some not included. This sample has tens of thousands of clones, with around two thirds found just once. The sequenced material came from PBMCs. The receptors derive from a man in his fifties in good health and CMV-seropositive.

The chain links TRBV28 to TRBJ1-4; 9 bases fit TRBD1. Germline V gene lookup returns CDR1 MDHEN and CDR2 SYDVKM. This CDR3 has 15 residues. Trimming took 3 bases from V and 5 from J; bases not matched to a gene: 4. CDR3 region: CASSFDRGRNEKLFF. The CDR3, as DNA: TGTGCCAGCAGTTTTGACAGGGGGAGAAATGAAAAACTGTTTTTT.

V usage is TRBV1 and J usage is TRBJ2-7; the D call in the table, TRBD1, was not verified against the DNA. TRBV1 is tagged as a pseudogene. The CDR3 covers 15 residues. This CDR3 reads CTSTPEGGREPEQYF. The CDR3 DNA sequence: TGCACCAGCACCCCTGAAGGGGGACGGGAACCCGAGCAGTACTTC.

The table lists this clone with a few counts. V gene TRBV4-3 combines with J gene TRBJ1-5; no definite D call. The CDR3 is made up of 16 amino acids. V lost 0 bases and J 4 bases, leaving 13 bases between the germline ends. Germline V CDR1 and CDR2: LGHNA, YSLEER. CDR3 protein: CASSQDHGGRNQPQHF. The CDR3 DNA is TGCGCCAGCAGCCAAGACCACGGAGGTCGAAATCAGCCCCAGCATTTT.

This clone came up a few times. This sequence joins TRBV4-1 and TRBJ2-3; TRBD2 is a possible D gene (5 bases). V lost 4 bases to trimming and J lost 0 bases, with 14 bases between them. This CDR3 spans 16 amino acids. CDR1 is MGHRA, CDR2 YSYEKL, per germline. CDR3 in DNA: TGCGCCAGCAGCCCACTCTGGGAGCGTAGCACAGATACGCAGTATTTT. Protein: CASSPLWERSTDTQYF.

This clone has just one count. This chain connects TRBV30 to TRBJ1-4; D might be TRBD1 (5 bases). The CDR3 runs to 14 residues. Trimming stripped 0 bases from V and 8 bases from J, with 13 bases between. Germline CDR1 GTSNPN, CDR2 SVGIG (reference sequence). This chain's CDR3 is CAWSVGQGAEKLFF. The CDR3 region has the DNA TGTGCCTGGAGTGTAGGGCAGGGCGCCGAAAAACTGTTTTTT.

The chain carries TRBV9 and TRBJ2-6; TRBD1 agrees at 8 bases. V dropped 7 bases and J dropped 0; count of bases not matched to a gene: 9. The CDR3 consists of 17 residues. The germline V gene encodes CDR1 SGDLS and CDR2 YYNGEE. CDR3 in amino acids: CASAAGQGYSGANVLTF. The CDR3 DNA sequence: TGTGCCAGCGCCGCCGGACAGGGATACTCTGGGGCCAACGTCCTGACTTTC. The full variable domain, rest sourced from reference TRBV9 and TRBJ2-6, is DSGVTQTPKHLITATGQRVTLRCSPRSGDLSVYWYQQSLDQGLQFLIQYYNGEERAKGNILERFSAQQFPDLHSELNLSSLELGDSALYFCASAAGQGYSGANVLTFGAGSRLTVL.

The V call is TRBV7-8, the J call TRBJ2-7; TRBD2 aligns across 8 bases. Losses at the gene ends were 1 base for V and 0 bases for J; bases not matched to a gene: 8. The CDR3 is 17 residues long. Germline CDR1 SGHVS, CDR2 FQNEAQ. The CDR3 here is CASSLVSSGSASYEQYF. The CDR3 nucleotides read TGTGCCAGCAGCTTAGTTTCCAGCGGGAGTGCCTCCTACGAGCAGTACTTC.